This TCR beta chain was profiled in a study of blood T cell repertoires in COVID-19. Whole-study context: Specimens from acute and convalescent COVID-19 originated in the United States, Italy and Spain. T cells, B-cell-depleted T cells, or PBMCs provided the cDNA or gDNA that served as material.

Study processing details: Nucleated cell counts were estimated from reference gene primer amplification. Sequencing was performed with immunoSEQ multiplex PCR; in TCRdb, only in-frame clones are kept and a portion is missing. V, J and clone size are those of that table, while D and trimming were read from the DNA. The sample lists more than 110,000 clones, about 79% occurring once. V was clipped by 4 bases and J by 4 bases, with 14 bases between them. Germline V gene lookup returns CDR1 SGHRS and CDR2 YFSETQ. CDR3 size: 14 residues. This clonotype originated in a woman of 80 years or more with active or convalescent COVID-19. The source material was peripheral blood. The chain recombines TRBV5-1 with TRBJ1-1, with D unclear. The CDR3 region has the DNA TGCGCCAGCAGCCTCACGATTAGCGGCACTGAAGCTTTCTTT. This gives the protein CASSLTISGTEAFF.